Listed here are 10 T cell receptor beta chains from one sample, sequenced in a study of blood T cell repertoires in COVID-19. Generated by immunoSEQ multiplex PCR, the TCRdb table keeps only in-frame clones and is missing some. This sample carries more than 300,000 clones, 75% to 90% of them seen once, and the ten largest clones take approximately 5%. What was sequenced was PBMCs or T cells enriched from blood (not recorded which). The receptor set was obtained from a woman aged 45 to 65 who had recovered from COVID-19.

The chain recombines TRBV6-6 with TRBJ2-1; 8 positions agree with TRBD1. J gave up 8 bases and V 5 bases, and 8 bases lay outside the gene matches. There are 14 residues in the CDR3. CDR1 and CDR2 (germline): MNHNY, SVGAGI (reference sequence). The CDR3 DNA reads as TGTGCCAGCAGTACTCCGGACAGGGTTTATGAGCAGTTCTTC. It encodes CASSTPDRVYEQFF.

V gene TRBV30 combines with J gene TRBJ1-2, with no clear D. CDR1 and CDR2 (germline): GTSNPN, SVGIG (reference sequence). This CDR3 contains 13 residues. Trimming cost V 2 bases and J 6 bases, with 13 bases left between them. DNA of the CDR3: TGTGCCTGGAGTCGGGAGACGCGAGATGGCTACACCTTC. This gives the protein CAWSRETRDGYTF. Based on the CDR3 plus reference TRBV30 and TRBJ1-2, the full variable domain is SQTIHQWPATLVQPVGSPLSLECTVEGTSNPNLYWYRQAAGRGLQLLFYSVGIGQISSEVPQNLSASRPQDRQFILSSKKLLLSDSGFYLCAWSRETRDGYTFGSGTRLTVV.

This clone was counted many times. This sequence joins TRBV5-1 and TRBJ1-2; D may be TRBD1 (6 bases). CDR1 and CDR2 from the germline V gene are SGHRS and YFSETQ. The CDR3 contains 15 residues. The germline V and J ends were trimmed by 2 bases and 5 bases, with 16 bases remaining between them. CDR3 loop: CASSLRPGERYGYTF. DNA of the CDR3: TGCGCCAGCAGCTTAAGGCCAGGGGAGAGGTATGGCTACACCTTC.

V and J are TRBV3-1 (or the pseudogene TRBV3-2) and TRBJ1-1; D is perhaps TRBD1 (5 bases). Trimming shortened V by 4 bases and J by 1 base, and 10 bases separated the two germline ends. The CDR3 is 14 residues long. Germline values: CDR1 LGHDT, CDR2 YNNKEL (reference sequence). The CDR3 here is CASSPPTGNTEAFF. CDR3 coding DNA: TGTGCCAGCAGCCCCCCTACAGGGAACACTGAAGCTTTCTTT.

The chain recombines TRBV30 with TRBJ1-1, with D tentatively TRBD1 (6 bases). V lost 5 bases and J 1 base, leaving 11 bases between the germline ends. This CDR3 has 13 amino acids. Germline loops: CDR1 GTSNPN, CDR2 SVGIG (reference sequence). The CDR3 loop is CAWGGQGNTEAFF. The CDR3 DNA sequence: TGTGCCTGGGGGGGGCAGGGGAACACTGAAGCTTTCTTT.

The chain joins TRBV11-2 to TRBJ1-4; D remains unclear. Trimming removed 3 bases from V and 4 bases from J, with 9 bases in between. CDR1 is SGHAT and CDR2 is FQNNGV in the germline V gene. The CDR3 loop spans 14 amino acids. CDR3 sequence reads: CASSFSGVNEKLFF. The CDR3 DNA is TGTGCCAGCAGCTTTTCCGGGGTTAATGAAAAACTGTTTTTT.

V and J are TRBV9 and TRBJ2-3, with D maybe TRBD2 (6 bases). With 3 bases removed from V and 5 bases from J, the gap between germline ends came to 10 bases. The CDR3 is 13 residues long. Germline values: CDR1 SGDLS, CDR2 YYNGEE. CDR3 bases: TGTGCCAGCAGCGGCGGGGTAGGAGATACGCAGTATTTT. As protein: CASSGGVGDTQYF.

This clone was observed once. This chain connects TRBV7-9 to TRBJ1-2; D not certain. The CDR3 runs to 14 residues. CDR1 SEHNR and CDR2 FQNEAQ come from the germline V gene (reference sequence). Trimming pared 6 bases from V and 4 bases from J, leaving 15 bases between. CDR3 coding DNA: TGTGCCAGCAGTCCCCTCCCGGGGATCTATGGCTACACCTTC. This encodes CASSPLPGIYGYTF. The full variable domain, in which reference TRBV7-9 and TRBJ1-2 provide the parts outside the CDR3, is DTGVSQNPRHKITKRGQNVTFRCDPISEHNRLYWYRQTLGQGPEFLTYFQNEAQLEKSRLLSDRFSAERPKGSFSTLEIQRTEQGDSAMYLCASSPLPGIYGYTFGSGTRLTVV.

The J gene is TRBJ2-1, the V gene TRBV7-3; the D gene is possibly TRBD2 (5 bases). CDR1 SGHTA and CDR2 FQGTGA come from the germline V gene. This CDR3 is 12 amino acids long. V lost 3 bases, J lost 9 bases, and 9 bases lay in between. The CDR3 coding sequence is TGTGCCAGCAGCTTCCGACTAACTGAGCAGTTCTTC. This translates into CASSFRLTEQFF.

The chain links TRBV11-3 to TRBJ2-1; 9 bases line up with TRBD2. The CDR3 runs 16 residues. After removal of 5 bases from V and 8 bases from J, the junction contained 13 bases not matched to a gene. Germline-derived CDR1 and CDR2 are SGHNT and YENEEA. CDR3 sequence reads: CASSPSSGTSLHEQFF. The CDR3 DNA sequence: TGTGCCAGCAGCCCTTCCTCAGGGACTAGCTTACATGAGCAGTTCTTC.